These 22 T cell receptor beta chains share one sample of origin, sequenced in a study of cytotoxic CD8 clonotypes in ibrutinib-treated CLL. This table comes from immunoSEQ multiplex PCR, and its TCRdb copy is limited to in-frame clones, with some not included. The sample carries about 40,000 clones, 65% to 70% recorded once. The sequenced sample was PBMCs, obtained at disease progression, from a patient treated with ibrutinib. The receptors shown here come from a human donor with chronic lymphocytic leukemia.

This clone was seen more than once but under ten times. This chain joins TRBV5-1 and TRBJ1-5; a weak D match, TRBD1 (5 bases). The germline gives CDR1 SGHRS, CDR2 YFSETQ. V dropped 0 bases and J dropped 1 base, with 11 bases sitting between them. The CDR3 loop spans 16 amino acids. CDR3 nucleotides: TGCGCCAGCAGCTTGGGCCCAGGGACGAGCAATCAGCCCCAGCATTTT. Translation gives CASSLGPGTSNQPQHF.

The chain has TRBV4-1 and TRBJ1-1; 8 positions agree with TRBD1. V lost 1 base and J lost 6; bases outside the gene matches: 4. The CDR3 is made up of 14 amino acids. Looked up from germline, CDR1 is MGHRA and CDR2 is YSYEKL. The CDR3 protein is CASSQGQGRSEAFF. The DNA of the CDR3 is TGCGCCAGCAGCCAAGGACAGGGGCGTTCTGAAGCTTTCTTT.

V usage is TRBV6-5 and J usage is TRBJ2-5, with 8 bases lining up with TRBD1. Germline V gene data show CDR1 as MNHEY and CDR2 as SVGAGI. The ends lost 0 bases at V and 2 bases at J; junction bases unmatched: 5. CDR3 size: 16 residues. The CDR3 DNA reads as TGTGCCAGCAGTTACTCGAGACAGGGGCCTCAAGAGACCCAGTACTTC. Translation gives CASSYSRQGPQETQYF.

This clone was found a few times. In DNA form, the CDR3 reads TGTGCCAGCAGCTTAGGGACTAGCGGGAGCTCCTACAATGAGCAGTTCTTC. Its protein product is CASSLGTSGSSYNEQFF. This rearrangement joins TRBV7-2 to TRBJ2-1, with TRBD2 matching over 13 bases. Trimming took 1 base from V and 0 from J; bases not matched to a gene: 0. This CDR3 spans 17 amino acids. The germline V gene encodes CDR1 SGHTA and CDR2 FQGNSA.

The rearrangement links TRBV19 to TRBJ2-5; D tentatively fits TRBD1 or TRBD2 (5 bases each). V lost 6 bases, J lost 1 base, and 12 bases lay in between. The CDR3 has 14 residues. From germline, CDR1 is LNHDA and CDR2 SQIVND (reference sequence). The CDR3 spells CASRSSGTQETQYF. The CDR3 nucleotides are TGTGCCAGTAGATCGTCTGGGACCCAAGAGACCCAGTACTTC.

The chain combines TRBV4-1 with TRBJ2-5; 8 nucleotides agree with TRBD2. Germline CDR1 and CDR2: MGHRA and YSYEKL. The CDR3 has 13 amino acids. V was pared by 5 bases and J by 3 bases, with 2 bases of the junction left unmatched. The CDR3 DNA reads as TGCGCCAGCAGCTGGACTAGCAAAGAGACCCAGTACTTC. As protein: CASSWTSKETQYF.

The V call is TRBV4-1, the J call TRBJ1-3; D remains unclear. The V end lost 2 bases, the J end lost 3 bases, and 5 bases lay between the germline ends. The CDR3 has 13 residues. From germline, CDR1 is MGHRA and CDR2 YSYEKL. CDR3 sequence (DNA): TGCGCCAGCAGCCAACGTCATGGAAACACCATATATTTT. Protein sequence: CASSQRHGNTIYF.

J is TRBJ2-1 and V is TRBV14; TRBD2 matches at 7 bases. This CDR3 region has 16 residues. V trimming: 4 bases; J trimming: 5 bases; junction bases outside the gene matches: 11. Germline V lookup: CDR1 SGHDN, CDR2 FVKESK. In nucleotides, the CDR3 is TGTGCCAGCAGCCTACGAGCGGGATTAAGAAACAATGAGCAGTTCTTC. Translated: CASSLRAGLRNNEQFF.

This chain joins TRBV7-9 and TRBJ1-5; D remains unclear. V lost 2 bases, J lost 5 bases, and 16 bases lay in between. The CDR3 totals 16 residues. The germline V gene encodes CDR1 SEHNR and CDR2 FQNEAQ (reference sequence). The CDR3 DNA reads TGTGCCAGCAGCTTACGTGGTGGCGACGGGGATCAGCCCCAGCATTTT. Translated, it gives CASSLRGGDGDQPQHF.

This clone was seen more than once but under ten times. CDR3 in amino acids: CASSPPGNSPLHF. The DNA of the CDR3 is TGTGCCAGCAGCCCACCGGGTAATTCACCCCTCCACTTT. The J gene is TRBJ1-6, the V gene TRBV7-9; D remains ambiguous. V lost 5 bases and J 6 bases, leaving 8 bases between the germline ends. CDR1 and CDR2 from the germline V gene are SEHNR and FQNEAQ (reference sequence). The CDR3 totals 13 residues.

The rearrangement uses TRBV6-5 and TRBJ2-7; D is perhaps TRBD1 (5 bases). Per germline, CDR1 MNHEY and CDR2 SVGAGI. Trimming left V 6 bases short and J 6 bases short, with 18 bases between. This CDR3 contains 14 residues. CDR3: CASSLSRAALEQYF. CDR3 bases: TGTGCCAGCAGCCTGTCCAGGGCGGCCCTCGAGCAGTACTTC.

The chain has TRBV11-1 and TRBJ2-5, with 8 bases aligning to TRBD1. The CDR3 extends over 14 amino acids. With 5 bases clipped from V and 4 bases from J, the junction kept 6 bases outside the gene matches. The germline CDR1 and CDR2 sequences are SGHAT and FQDESV (reference sequence). CDR3 protein: CASSTDRGGETQYF. The DNA for the CDR3 is TGTGCCAGCAGCACAGACAGGGGTGGAGAGACCCAGTACTTC.

As regards this clone: One end of the junction does not line up with germline, which may come from a read error. This chain joins TRBV11-2 and TRBJ2-4; TRBD1 or TRBD2 may be the D gene (5 bases each). Germline CDR1 is SGHAT and CDR2 is FQNNGV. CDR3 length equals 14 residues. The CDR3 reads CATSGQLAKNIQYF. Written as DNA, the CDR3 is TGTGCCACCAGCGGACAACTAGCCAAAAACATTCAGTACTTC.

The rearrangement joins TRBV5-1 to TRBJ2-1, with D tentatively TRBD1 (6 bases). The V gene's germline CDR1 is SGHRS and CDR2 YFSETQ. This CDR3 contains 14 residues. V lost 4 bases and J lost 7, with 15 bases in between. CDR3 sequence reads: CASSASIGGNEQFF. The CDR3 DNA is TGCGCCAGCAGCGCCTCGATAGGGGGTAATGAGCAGTTCTTC.

The chain has TRBV14 and TRBJ1-3; a weak D match, TRBD1 (6 bases). The V gene lost 2 bases and the J gene lost 0 bases, with 14 bases spanning the gap. This CDR3 is built from 17 residues. CDR1 and CDR2 (germline): SGHDN, FVKESK. CDR3: CASSQSGHTSSGNTIYF. CDR3 DNA sequence: TGTGCCAGCAGCCAATCGGGACACACGAGCTCTGGAAACACCATATATTTT.

V and J are TRBV7-3 and TRBJ2-1, with 11 bases matching TRBD2. CDR1 is SGHTA, CDR2 FQGTGA, per germline. The CDR3 has 16 residues. V trimming: 5 bases; J trimming: 8 bases; junction bases outside the gene matches: 11. As DNA, the CDR3 is TGTGCCAGCAGCGTCTTAACTAGCGGGAGTTTGTATGAGCAGTTCTTC. Its protein product is CASSVLTSGSLYEQFF.

The chain is built from TRBV30 and TRBJ1-6, with D perhaps TRBD1 (5 bases). The CDR3 totals 20 residues. V was clipped by 3 bases and J by 0 bases, with 24 bases between them. Germline V gene data show CDR1 as GTSNPN and CDR2 as SVGIG (reference sequence). CDR3 protein: CAWSPVTRDRLSSYNSPLHF. The CDR3 region has the DNA TGTGCCTGGAGCCCGGTCACCCGGGACCGATTAAGCTCCTATAATTCACCCCTCCACTTT. Combining the CDR3 with reference TRBV30 and TRBJ1-6 gives the whole variable domain SQTIHQWPATLVQPVGSPLSLECTVEGTSNPNLYWYRQAAGRGLQLLFYSVGIGQISSEVPQNLSASRPQDRQFILSSKKLLLSDSGFYLCAWSPVTRDRLSSYNSPLHFGNGTRLTVT.

The V gene is TRBV6-5, the J gene TRBJ2-1, with TRBD2 matching over 8 bases. The germline gives CDR1 MNHEY, CDR2 SVGAGI. Trimming removed 5 bases from V and 8 bases from J; junction bases left unmatched: 11. The length of the CDR3 is 15 residues. The chain's CDR3 is CASSTGGLLVHEQFF. In nucleotides, the CDR3 is TGTGCCAGCAGTACGGGAGGGCTCCTGGTCCATGAGCAGTTCTTC.

The gene calls are TRBV2 and TRBJ2-1; D is uncertain. The CDR3 is 14 residues long. CDR1 is SNHLY and CDR2 is FYNNEI in the germline V gene. V shed 8 bases and J shed 0 bases, with 11 bases lying between them. The CDR3 coding sequence is TGTGCCAGCCGATATACGAGCTCCTACAATGAGCAGTTCTTC. It is translated as CASRYTSSYNEQFF.

J is TRBJ2-3 and V is TRBV9; no reliable D call. CDR1 is SGDLS, CDR2 YYNGEE, per germline. This CDR3 has 14 amino acids. V was cut by 7 bases and J by 7 bases, with 19 bases left in between. CDR3 sequence: CASGPKQAKNTQYF. For the CDR3, the DNA is TGTGCCAGCGGGCCCAAGCAAGCAAAAAATACGCAGTATTTT.

This chain uses TRBV5-1 with TRBJ2-7; TRBD2 aligns across 11 bases. V trimming: 0 bases; J trimming: 5 bases; junction bases outside the gene matches: 4. The germline gives CDR1 SGHRS, CDR2 YFSETQ. CDR3 length: 15 residues. CDR3 amino acids: CASSLVLAGGHEQYF. The DNA for the CDR3 is TGCGCCAGCAGCTTGGTGTTAGCGGGAGGGCACGAGCAGTACTTC.

Comments on this clone: The same CDR3 arises from other DNA sequences in this sample as well. The chain employs TRBV7-2 and TRBJ2-3, with D unresolved. This CDR3 is built from 12 residues. V was pared by 2 bases and J by 0 bases, with 0 bases between. Germline V gives CDR1 SGHTA, CDR2 FQGNSA. The CDR3 spells CASSLSTDTQYF. CDR3 nucleotide sequence: TGTGCCAGCAGCTTAAGCACAGATACGCAGTATTTT.